These 8 T cell receptor beta chains share one sample of origin, sequenced in a study of blood T cell repertoires in COVID-19. Profiled with immunoSEQ multiplex PCR; TCRdb holds only in-frame clones, not every one. Of about 170,000 clones listed, just under 95% are singletons. Sequenced: peripheral blood. The receptors shown here come from a woman aged 45-60 years with acute or convalescent COVID-19.

The V call is TRBV28, the J call TRBJ1-5, with D maybe TRBD1 (6 bases). V lost 7 bases and J lost 2, with 12 bases in between. CDR1 is MDHEN and CDR2 is SYDVKM in the germline V gene. The CDR3 has 14 amino acids. CDR3 bases: TGTGCCAGCATCTGGGGGGGCGGCAATCAGCCCCAGCATTTT. Residues: CASIWGGGNQPQHF.

The genes are TRBV4-2 and TRBJ1-1; perhaps TRBD1 as D (5 bases). The CDR3 is made up of 17 amino acids. CDR1 and CDR2 (germline): LGHNA, YNFKEQ. The V end lost 2 bases, the J end lost 2 bases, and 18 bases lay between the germline ends. CDR3 DNA: TGTGCCAGCAGCCAATCGCCCCAGGGAATCGGCAACACTGAAGCTTTCTTT. This gives the protein CASSQSPQGIGNTEAFF.

This clone was detected once. This specimen includes other DNA sequences encoding the same CDR3. CDR3 loop: CASSLRGNQPQHF. The CDR3 nucleotides are TGTGCCAGCAGTTTAAGAGGGAATCAGCCCCAGCATTTT. V and J are TRBV12-3 or TRBV12-4 and TRBJ1-5; D not resolved. The CDR3 runs 13 residues. V was shortened by 2 bases and J by 4 bases, with 6 bases between the two germline ends.

The chain recombines TRBV4-1 with TRBJ1-5, with D possibly matching TRBD1 (6 bases). CDR1 is MGHRA, CDR2 YSYEKL, per germline. V dropped 0 bases and J dropped 4 bases, with 13 bases sitting between them. The CDR3 consists of 16 residues. CDR3 coding DNA: TGCGCCAGCAGCCAAGAGGCCAGGGGAGGGAATCAGCCCCAGCATTTT. It translates to CASSQEARGGNQPQHF.

V and J are TRBV18 and TRBJ1-1; no clear D. CDR1 and CDR2 from the germline V gene are KGHSH and LQKENI. This CDR3 has 13 residues. V lost 6 bases and J lost 1, with 9 bases in between. In DNA form, the CDR3 reads TGTGCCAGCTCGAGCGAACAGAACACTGAAGCTTTCTTT. This gives the protein CASSSEQNTEAFF.

V usage is TRBV30 and J usage is TRBJ2-2; D not resolved. This CDR3 has 13 amino acids. Trimming left V 0 bases short and J 5 bases short, with 7 bases between. Germline CDR1 reads GTSNPN; CDR2 reads SVGIG (reference sequence). The CDR3 protein is CAWSVLKTGELFF. Here the CDR3 DNA reads TGTGCCTGGAGTGTACTGAAAACCGGGGAGCTGTTTTTT.

This chain connects TRBV11-1 to TRBJ2-1; 8 bases are shared with TRBD2. The CDR3 is 13 amino acids. The V segment lost 6 bases and the J segment 8 bases; nucleotides outside the gene matches: 6. Looked up from germline, CDR1 is SGHAT and CDR2 is FQDESV (reference sequence). The CDR3 region is CASRRGGTDEQFF. CDR3 DNA: TGTGCCAGCAGACGCGGGGGGACGGATGAGCAGTTCTTC.

Here the CDR3 reads CASGGRPLDEQYF. CDR3 nucleotide sequence: TGTGCCTCAGGCGGGAGGCCCCTTGACGAGCAGTACTTC. The chain is built from TRBV19 and TRBJ2-7; TRBD2 matches 8 bases. Germline lookup yields CDR1 LNHDA and CDR2 SQIVND (reference sequence). V was pared by 11 bases and J by 5 bases, with 11 bases of the junction left unmatched. The CDR3 has 13 residues.